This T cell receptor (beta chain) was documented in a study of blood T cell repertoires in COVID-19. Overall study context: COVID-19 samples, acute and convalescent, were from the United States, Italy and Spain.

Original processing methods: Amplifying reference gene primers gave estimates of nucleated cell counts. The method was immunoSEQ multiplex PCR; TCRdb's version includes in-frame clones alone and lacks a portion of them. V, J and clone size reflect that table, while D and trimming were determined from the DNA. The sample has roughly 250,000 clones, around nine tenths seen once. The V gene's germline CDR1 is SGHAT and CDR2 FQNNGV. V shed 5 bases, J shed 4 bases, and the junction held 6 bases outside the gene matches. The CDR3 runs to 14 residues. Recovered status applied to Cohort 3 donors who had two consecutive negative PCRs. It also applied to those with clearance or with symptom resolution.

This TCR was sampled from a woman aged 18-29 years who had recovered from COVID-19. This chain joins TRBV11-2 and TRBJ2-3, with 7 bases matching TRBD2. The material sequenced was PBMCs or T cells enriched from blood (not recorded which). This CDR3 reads CASSVGRAADTQYF. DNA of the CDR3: TGTGCCAGCAGCGTAGGGAGGGCGGCAGATACGCAGTATTTT.